This T cell receptor (beta chain) derives from a study of blood T cell repertoires in COVID-19. Turning to the study itself: Sample material is recorded as cDNA or gDNA derived from T cells, B-cell-depleted T cells, or PBMCs.

Per the germline V gene, CDR1 is SNHLY and CDR2 is FYNNEI. The CDR3 extends over 12 amino acids. V gave up 6 bases and J gave up 8 bases, with 11 bases separating them. Sequencing used immunoSEQ multiplex PCR; TCRdb keeps in-frame clones, though not all of them. This table has 200,000 or so clones, about 86% appearing once. The receptor comes from a woman aged 70-85 years with acute or convalescent COVID-19. This rearrangement joins TRBV2 to TRBJ1-5; D remains unclear. What was sequenced was peripheral blood. The CDR3 coding sequence is TGTGCCAGCAGGGCGGGCCAGGAGCCCCAGCATTTT. Translation gives CASRAGQEPQHF.